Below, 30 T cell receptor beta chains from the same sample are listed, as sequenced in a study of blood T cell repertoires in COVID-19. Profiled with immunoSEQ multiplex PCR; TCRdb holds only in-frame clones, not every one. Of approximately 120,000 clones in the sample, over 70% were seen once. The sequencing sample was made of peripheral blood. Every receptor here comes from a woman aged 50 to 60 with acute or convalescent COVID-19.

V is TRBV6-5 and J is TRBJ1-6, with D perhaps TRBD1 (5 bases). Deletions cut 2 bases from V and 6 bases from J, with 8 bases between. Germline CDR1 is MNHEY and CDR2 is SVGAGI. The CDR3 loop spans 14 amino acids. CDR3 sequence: CASSYGAPNSPLHF. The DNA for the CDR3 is TGTGCCAGCAGTTACGGGGCGCCTAATTCACCCCTCCACTTT.

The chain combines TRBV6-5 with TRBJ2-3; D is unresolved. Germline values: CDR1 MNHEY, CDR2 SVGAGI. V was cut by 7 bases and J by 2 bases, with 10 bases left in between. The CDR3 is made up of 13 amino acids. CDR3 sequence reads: CASMGSYTDTQYF. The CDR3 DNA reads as TGTGCCAGCATGGGCAGTTACACAGATACGCAGTATTTT.

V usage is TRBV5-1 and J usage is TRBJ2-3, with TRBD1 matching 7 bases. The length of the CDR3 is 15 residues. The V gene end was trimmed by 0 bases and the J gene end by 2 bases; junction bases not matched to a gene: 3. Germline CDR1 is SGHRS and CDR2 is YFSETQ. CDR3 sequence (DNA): TGCGCCAGCAGCTTGGACAGGGGCAACACAGATACGCAGTATTTT. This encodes CASSLDRGNTDTQYF.

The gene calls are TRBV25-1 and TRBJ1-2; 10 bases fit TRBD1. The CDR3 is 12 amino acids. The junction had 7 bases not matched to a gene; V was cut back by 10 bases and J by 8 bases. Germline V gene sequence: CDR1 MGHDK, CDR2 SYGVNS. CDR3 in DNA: TGTGCCACCCTGACAGGGGGCAGGGGCTACACCTTC. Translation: CATLTGGRGYTF.

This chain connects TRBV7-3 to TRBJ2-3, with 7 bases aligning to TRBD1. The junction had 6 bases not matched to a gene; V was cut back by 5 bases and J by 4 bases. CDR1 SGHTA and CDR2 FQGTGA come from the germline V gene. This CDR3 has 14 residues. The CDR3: CASSRRQGSDTQYF. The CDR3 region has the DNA TGTGCCAGCAGCAGACGACAGGGATCAGATACGCAGTATTTT.

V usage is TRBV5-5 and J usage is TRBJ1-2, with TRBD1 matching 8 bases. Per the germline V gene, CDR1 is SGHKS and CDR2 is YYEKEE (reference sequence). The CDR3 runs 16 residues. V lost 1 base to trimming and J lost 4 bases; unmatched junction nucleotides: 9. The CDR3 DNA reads TGTGCCAGCAGCTTGTTGCTGCAGGGGGCAGGCTATGGCTACACCTTC. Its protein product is CASSLLLQGAGYGYTF.

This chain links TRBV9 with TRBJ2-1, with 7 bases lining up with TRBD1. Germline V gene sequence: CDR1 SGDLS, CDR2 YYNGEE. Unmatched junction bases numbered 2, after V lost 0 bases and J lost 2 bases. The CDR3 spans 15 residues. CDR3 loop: CASSVDGTAYNEQFF. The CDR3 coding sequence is TGTGCCAGCAGCGTAGATGGGACAGCCTACAATGAGCAGTTCTTC.

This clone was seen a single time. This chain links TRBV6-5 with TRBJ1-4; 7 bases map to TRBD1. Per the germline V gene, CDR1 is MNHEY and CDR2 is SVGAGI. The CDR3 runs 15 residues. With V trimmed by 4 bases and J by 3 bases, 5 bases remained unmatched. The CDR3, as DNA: TGTGCCAGCAGTTCCCAGGGACAGCCTAATGAAAAACTGTTTTTT. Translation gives CASSSQGQPNEKLFF.

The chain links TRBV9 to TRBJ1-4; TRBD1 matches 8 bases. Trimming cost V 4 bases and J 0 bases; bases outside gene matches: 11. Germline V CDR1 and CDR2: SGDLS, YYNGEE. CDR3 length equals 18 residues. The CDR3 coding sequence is TGTGCCAGCAGCCCCCGAGGACAGGGTTCATCAACTAATGAAAAACTGTTTTTT. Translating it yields CASSPRGQGSSTNEKLFF.

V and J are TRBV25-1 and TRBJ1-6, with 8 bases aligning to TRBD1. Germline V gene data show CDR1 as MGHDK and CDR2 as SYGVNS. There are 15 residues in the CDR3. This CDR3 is CASQGVAGYNSPLHF. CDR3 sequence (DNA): TGTGCTTCACAGGGGGTGGCTGGATATAATTCACCCCTCCACTTT.

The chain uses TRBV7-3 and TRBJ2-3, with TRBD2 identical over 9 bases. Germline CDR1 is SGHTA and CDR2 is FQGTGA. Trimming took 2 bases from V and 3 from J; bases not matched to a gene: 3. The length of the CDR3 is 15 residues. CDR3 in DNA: TGTGCCAGCAGCTTAGGGACTAGCAGAACAGATACGCAGTATTTT. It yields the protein CASSLGTSRTDTQYF.

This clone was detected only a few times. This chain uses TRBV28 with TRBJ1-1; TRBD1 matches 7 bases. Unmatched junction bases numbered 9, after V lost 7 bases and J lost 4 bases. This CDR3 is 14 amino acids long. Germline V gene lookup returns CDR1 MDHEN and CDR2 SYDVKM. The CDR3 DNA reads TGTGCCAGCATCGGAGGGGGCGAAGTCACTGAAGCTTTCTTT. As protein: CASIGGGEVTEAFF.

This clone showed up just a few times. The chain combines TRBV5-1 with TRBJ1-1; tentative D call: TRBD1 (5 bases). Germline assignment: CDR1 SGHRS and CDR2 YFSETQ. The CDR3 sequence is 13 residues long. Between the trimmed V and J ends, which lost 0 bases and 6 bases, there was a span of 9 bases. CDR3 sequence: CASSLGDRSEAFF. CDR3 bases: TGCGCCAGCAGCTTGGGTGACAGATCTGAAGCTTTCTTT. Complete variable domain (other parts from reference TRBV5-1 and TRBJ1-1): KAGVTQTPRYLIKTRGQQVTLSCSPISGHRSVSWYQQTPGQGLQFLFEYFSETQRNKGNFPGRFSGRQFSNSRSEMNVSTLELGDSALYLCASSLGDRSEAFFGQGTRLTVV.

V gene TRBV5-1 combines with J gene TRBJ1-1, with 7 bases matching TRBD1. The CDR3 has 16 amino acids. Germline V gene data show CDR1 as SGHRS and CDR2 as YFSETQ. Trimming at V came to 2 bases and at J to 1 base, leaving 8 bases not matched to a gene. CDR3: CASSLPGQLTNTEAFF. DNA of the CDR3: TGCGCCAGCAGCTTACCGGGACAGCTGACGAACACTGAAGCTTTCTTT.

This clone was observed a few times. CDR3 in amino acids: CAIKLPGADTQYF. CDR3 nucleotide sequence: TGTGCCATCAAACTACCGGGAGCCGATACGCAGTATTTT. The chain links TRBV10-3 to TRBJ2-3; D is possibly TRBD2 (6 bases). Trimming removed 7 bases at V and 6 bases at J, with 14 bases between. The CDR3 has 13 amino acids. Per germline, CDR1 ENHRY and CDR2 SYGVKD.

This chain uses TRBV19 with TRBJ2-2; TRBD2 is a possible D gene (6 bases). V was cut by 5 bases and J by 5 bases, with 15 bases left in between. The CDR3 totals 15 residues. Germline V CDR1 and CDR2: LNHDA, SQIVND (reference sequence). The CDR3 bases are TGTGCCAGTAGTTCGGGACTTACGAGAACCGGGGAGCTGTTTTTT. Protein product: CASSSGLTRTGELFF.

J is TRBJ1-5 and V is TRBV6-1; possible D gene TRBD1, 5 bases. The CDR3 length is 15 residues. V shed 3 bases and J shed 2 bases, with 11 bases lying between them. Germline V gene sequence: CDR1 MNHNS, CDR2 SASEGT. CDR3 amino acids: CASSEGGGRNQPQHF. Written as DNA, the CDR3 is TGTGCCAGCAGTGAGGGGGGGGGTCGCAATCAGCCCCAGCATTTT.

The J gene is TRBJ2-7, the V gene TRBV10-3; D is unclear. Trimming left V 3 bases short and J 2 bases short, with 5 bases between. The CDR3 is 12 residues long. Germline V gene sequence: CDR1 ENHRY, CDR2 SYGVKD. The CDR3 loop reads CAISENTYEQYF. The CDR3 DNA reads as TGTGCCATCAGTGAAAACACCTACGAGCAGTACTTC.

CDR3 protein: CASSLIGQGSNNEQFF. CDR3 nucleotide sequence: TGTGCCAGCAGCTTAATAGGACAGGGCAGCAACAATGAGCAGTTCTTC. The chain is built from TRBV7-2 and TRBJ2-1; 8 bases match TRBD1. The ends lost 2 bases at V and 5 bases at J; junction bases unmatched: 8. Germline V lookup: CDR1 SGHTA, CDR2 FQGNSA. The CDR3 is 16 residues long.

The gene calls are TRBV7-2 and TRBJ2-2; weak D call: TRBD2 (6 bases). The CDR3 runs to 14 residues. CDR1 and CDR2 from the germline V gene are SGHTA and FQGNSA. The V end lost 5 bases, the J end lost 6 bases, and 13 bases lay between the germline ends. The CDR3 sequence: CASSPRWGAGELFF. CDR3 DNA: TGTGCCAGCAGCCCGCGTTGGGGGGCCGGGGAGCTGTTTTTT.

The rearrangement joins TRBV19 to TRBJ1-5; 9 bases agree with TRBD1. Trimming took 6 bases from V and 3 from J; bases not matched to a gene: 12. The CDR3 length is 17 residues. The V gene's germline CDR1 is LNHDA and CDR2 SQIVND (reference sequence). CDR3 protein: CASSSGTGYGNNQPQHF. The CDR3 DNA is TGTGCCAGTAGCTCCGGGACAGGGTACGGCAACAATCAGCCCCAGCATTTT.

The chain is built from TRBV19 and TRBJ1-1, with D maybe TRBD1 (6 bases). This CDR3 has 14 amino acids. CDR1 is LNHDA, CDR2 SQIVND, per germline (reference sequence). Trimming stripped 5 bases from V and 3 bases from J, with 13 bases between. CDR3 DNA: TGTGCCAGTAGTTTACAGGGATATGACACTGAAGCTTTCTTT. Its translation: CASSLQGYDTEAFF. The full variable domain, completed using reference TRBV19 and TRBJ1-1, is DGGITQSPKYLFRKEGQNVTLSCEQNLNHDAMYWYRQDPGQGLRLIYYSQIVNDFQKGDIAEGYSVSREKKESFPLTVTSAQKNPTAFYLCASSLQGYDTEAFFGQGTRLTVV.

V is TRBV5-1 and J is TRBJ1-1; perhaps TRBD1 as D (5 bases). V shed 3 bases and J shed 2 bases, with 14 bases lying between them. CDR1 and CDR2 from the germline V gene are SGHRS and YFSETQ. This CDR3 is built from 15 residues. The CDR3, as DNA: TGCGCCAGCAGCTCGGGGGAGCCCTCCAACACTGAAGCTTTCTTT. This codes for CASSSGEPSNTEAFF.

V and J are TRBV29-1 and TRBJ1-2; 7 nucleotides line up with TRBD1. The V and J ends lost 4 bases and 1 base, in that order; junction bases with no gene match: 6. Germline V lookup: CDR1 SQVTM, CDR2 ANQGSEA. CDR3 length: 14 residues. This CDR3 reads CSVGGTDLNYGYTF. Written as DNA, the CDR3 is TGCAGCGTTGGGGGGACAGACCTTAACTATGGCTACACCTTC.

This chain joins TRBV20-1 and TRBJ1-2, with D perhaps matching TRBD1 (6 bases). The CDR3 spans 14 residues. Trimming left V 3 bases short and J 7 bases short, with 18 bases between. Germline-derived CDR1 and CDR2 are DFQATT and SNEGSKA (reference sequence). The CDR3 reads CSASNRDNTLGYTF. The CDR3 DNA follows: TGCAGTGCTAGTAACAGGGACAACACCCTTGGCTACACCTTC.

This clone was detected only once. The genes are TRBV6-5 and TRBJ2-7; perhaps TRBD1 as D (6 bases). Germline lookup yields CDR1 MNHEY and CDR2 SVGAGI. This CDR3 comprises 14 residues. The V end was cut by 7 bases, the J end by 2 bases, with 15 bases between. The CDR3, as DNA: TGTGCCAGCACCGACAGGAGTTATACCTACGAGCAGTACTTC. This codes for CASTDRSYTYEQYF.

This CDR3 is CASSPSLAPKYEQYF. Written as DNA, the CDR3 is TGTGCCAGCAGCCCCAGTCTAGCGCCGAAGTACGAGCAGTACTTC. The chain employs TRBV7-9 and TRBJ2-7, with a weak D call TRBD2 (6 bases). The CDR3 totals 15 residues. Trimming removed 5 bases at V and 4 bases at J, with 18 bases between. In germline, CDR1 is SEHNR, CDR2 FQNEAQ (reference sequence).

The CDR3 spells CASRGESNYGYTF. CDR3 nucleotides: TGTGCCAGTAGAGGAGAGTCTAACTATGGCTACACCTTC. The chain links TRBV19 to TRBJ1-2; D is unclear. Trimming cost V 6 bases and J 0 bases, with 8 bases left between them. Germline CDR1 and CDR2: LNHDA and SQIVND (reference sequence). This CDR3 is 13 amino acids long.

The CDR3 is CASLQGTNYGYTF. The CDR3 DNA follows: TGTGCCAGCCTACAGGGAACCAACTATGGCTACACCTTC. The chain carries TRBV12-3 or TRBV12-4 and TRBJ1-2; D is possibly TRBD1 (6 bases). The V gene lost 8 bases and the J gene lost 2 bases, with 12 bases spanning the gap. This CDR3 spans 13 amino acids.

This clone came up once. The CDR3 protein is CASRGQSYGYTF. The CDR3, as DNA: TGTGCCAGTCGGGGTCAGAGCTATGGCTACACCTTC. V and J are TRBV6-5 and TRBJ1-2; D uncertain. Germline CDR1 reads MNHEY; CDR2 reads SVGAGI. The germline V and J ends were trimmed by 9 bases and 4 bases, with 12 bases remaining between them. The CDR3 has 12 residues.